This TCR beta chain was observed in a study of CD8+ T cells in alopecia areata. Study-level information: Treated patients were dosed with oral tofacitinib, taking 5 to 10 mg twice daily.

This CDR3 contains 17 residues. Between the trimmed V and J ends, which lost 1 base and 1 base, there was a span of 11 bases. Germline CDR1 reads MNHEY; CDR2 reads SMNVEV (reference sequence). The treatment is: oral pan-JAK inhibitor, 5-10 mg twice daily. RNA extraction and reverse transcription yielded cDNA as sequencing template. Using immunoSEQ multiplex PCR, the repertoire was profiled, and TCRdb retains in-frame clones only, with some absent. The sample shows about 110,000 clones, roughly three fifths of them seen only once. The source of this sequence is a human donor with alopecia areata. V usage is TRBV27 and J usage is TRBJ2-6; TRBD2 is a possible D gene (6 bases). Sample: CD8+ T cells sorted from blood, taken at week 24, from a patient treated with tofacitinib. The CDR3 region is CASSLLRDRSGANVLTF. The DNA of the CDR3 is TGTGCCAGCAGTTTATTGCGGGACCGGTCTGGGGCCAACGTCCTGACTTTC.